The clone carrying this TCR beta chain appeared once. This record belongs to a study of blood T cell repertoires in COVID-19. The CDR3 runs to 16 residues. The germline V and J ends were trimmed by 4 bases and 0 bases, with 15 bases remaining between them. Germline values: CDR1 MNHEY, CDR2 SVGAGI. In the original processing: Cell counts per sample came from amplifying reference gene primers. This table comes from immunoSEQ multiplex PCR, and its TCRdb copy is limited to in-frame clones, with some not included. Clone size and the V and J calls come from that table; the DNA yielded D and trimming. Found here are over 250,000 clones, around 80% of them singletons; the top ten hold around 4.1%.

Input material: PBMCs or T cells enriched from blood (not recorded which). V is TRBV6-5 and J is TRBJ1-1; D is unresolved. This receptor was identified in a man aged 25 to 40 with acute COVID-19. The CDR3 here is CASSSARGAMNTEAFF. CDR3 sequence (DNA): TGTGCCAGCAGTTCCGCCCGCGGAGCCATGAACACTGAAGCTTTCTTT.